The 9 T cell receptor beta chains below all came from one sample that was sequenced in a study of Graves' ophthalmopathy and Graves' hyperthyroidism. Amplification targeted the TCR beta CDR3 regions, with RNA transcripts as the source material. The authors performed first-round RT-PCR with HTBI primers and then a second-round multiplex PCR. TCRdb analysed the multiplex PCR reads with MiXCR anew, one entry per CDR3 protein. The table includes 1 million to 1.3 million distinct CDR3 sequences, 36% detected once. Sequencing used peripheral blood or thyroid tissue (not recorded which). These receptors all come from an adult man with Graves' hyperthyroidism.

The V gene is TRBV7-2, the J gene TRBJ2-7, with 10 bases lining up with TRBD2. The CDR3 has 14 amino acids. The V gene end was trimmed by 5 bases and the J gene end by 6 bases; junction bases not matched to a gene: 7. The germline CDR1 and CDR2 sequences are SGHTA and FQGNSA. The CDR3 reads CASSPLAGSPEQYF. CDR3 nucleotides: TGTGCCAGCAGCCCACTAGCGGGAAGTCCCGAGCAGTACTTC.

The V and J genes are TRBV3-1 and TRBJ1-2, with D unclear. V was cut by 1 base and J by 4 bases, with 13 bases left in between. CDR1 is LGHDT and CDR2 is YNNKEL in the germline V gene (reference sequence). The CDR3 loop spans 15 amino acids. For the CDR3, the DNA is TGTGCCAGCAGCCAAGGGGCTCTTAGCCCCTATGGCTACACCTTC. It specifies CASSQGALSPYGYTF.

This clonotype has a count of ten or more. V is TRBV5-1 and J is TRBJ1-1, with TRBD1 identical over 11 bases. The CDR3 is 14 amino acids. V shed 4 bases and J 7 bases; nucleotides not matched to a gene: 6. Per the germline V gene, CDR1 is SGHRS and CDR2 is YFSETQ. The CDR3 DNA is TGCGCCAGCAGCACCGGACAGGGGGCGGTTGAAGCTTTCTTT. Its translation is CASSTGQGAVEAFF.

This clonotype has just a few counts. The V and J genes are TRBV12-3 or TRBV12-4 and TRBJ1-6; D gene uncertain. The CDR3 spans 15 residues. The V and J ends lost 4 bases and 6 bases respectively, with 13 bases between them. The CDR3 DNA reads TGTGCCAGCAGTTATGTGGGGATTCCTAATTCACCCCTCCACTTT. Translation gives CASSYVGIPNSPLHF.

At least ten counts were recorded for this clonotype. The CDR3 bases are TGTGCCAGCAGTTTCGTCGAAAACTATGGCTACACCTTC. Translated, it gives CASSFVENYGYTF. The chain carries TRBV12-3 or TRBV12-4 and TRBJ1-2; D gene unclear. This CDR3 has 13 residues. V was pared by 3 bases and J by 2 bases, with 7 bases between.

Details on this clonotype: Germline and junction disagree at one end, which may indicate a read error. V usage is TRBV10-3 and J usage is TRBJ1-1, with 8 nucleotides matching TRBD1. The CDR3 sequence is 16 residues long. The germline CDR1 and CDR2 sequences are ENHRY and SYGVKD. The CDR3: CASSKAGGVLNAEAFF. CDR3 coding DNA: TGTGCCAGCAGTAAGGCAGGGGGCGTTTTAAACGCTGAAGCTTTCTTT.

There are many counts of this clonotype. The V gene is TRBV7-6, the J gene TRBJ2-2; D not certain. Trimming shortened V by 2 bases and J by 5 bases, and 6 bases separated the two germline ends. Germline CDR1 is SGHVS and CDR2 is FNYEAQ. This CDR3 region has 13 residues. CDR3 in amino acids: CASSLWMTGELFF. The CDR3 DNA sequence: TGTGCCAGCAGCTTATGGATGACCGGGGAGCTGTTTTTT.

In the case of this clonotype: Germline is not matched at one junction end, which may reflect a read error. The chain links TRBV4-1 to TRBJ2-7; D may be TRBD1 (6 bases). This CDR3 is 15 amino acids long. The germline CDR1 and CDR2 sequences are MGHRA and YSYEKL. CDR3: CASSQSQGPIGEQCF. The CDR3 DNA follows: TGCGCCAGCAGCCAATCTCAGGGGCCAATAGGAGAGCAGTGCTTC.

This clonotype was observed a handful of times. The V call is TRBV2, the J call TRBJ2-2; the D gene is possibly TRBD1 (8 bases). The V gene lost 3 bases and the J gene lost 6 bases, with 17 bases spanning the gap. Per germline, CDR1 SNHLY and CDR2 FYNNEI. The CDR3 has 16 residues. The CDR3, as DNA: TGTGCCAGCAGTGACTGGACAGGGAGGGGTCCCGGGGAGCTGTTTTTT. Translation: CASSDWTGRGPGELFF.